This record looks at one T cell receptor beta chain sequence and its context. This specimen belongs to a study of blood T cell repertoires in COVID-19. CDR3 length: 16 residues. V shed 0 bases and J 5 bases; nucleotides not matched to a gene: 4. The V gene's germline CDR1 is SGHRS and CDR2 YFSETQ. Sequencing was performed with immunoSEQ multiplex PCR; in TCRdb, only in-frame clones are kept and a portion is missing. The repertoire holds approximately 86,000 clones, with 89% as singletons. The sequence was obtained from a man between 50 and 59 years old with acute or convalescent COVID-19. The chain recombines TRBV5-1 with TRBJ2-3; TRBD2 aligns across 12 bases. Sequencing used peripheral blood. Here the CDR3 DNA reads TGCGCCAGCAGCTTGGGGACTAGCGGGGTAATAGATACGCAGTATTTT. This gives the protein CASSLGTSGVIDTQYF. Full variable domain (missing parts from reference TRBV5-1 and TRBJ2-3): KAGVTQTPRYLIKTRGQQVTLSCSPISGHRSVSWYQQTPGQGLQFLFEYFSETQRNKGNFPGRFSGRQFSNSRSEMNVSTLELGDSALYLCASSLGTSGVIDTQYFGPGTRLTVL.